The clone carrying this TCR beta chain was seen a few times. Its antigen is unknown. TCRdb itself ran the RT-PCR reads through MiXCR, one entry per CDR3 protein. The sample has 500,000 to 600,000 distinct CDR3 sequences, roughly 12% seen once. The J segment lost 5 bases and the V segment lost 3 bases, leaving 4 bases of the junction unmatched. Germline lookup yields CDR1 MNHEY and CDR2 SMNVEV (reference sequence). The CDR3 length is 14 residues. The data are from a study of response to subunit inactivated influenza vaccine. Study outcomes and limitations: Few additional T cells are recruited per seasonal influenza vaccination, authors suggested.

The sample was also reused in another study, on T cells expressing NK-cell markers. That study reports: Libraries used 5'RACE template switching adding universal primer site and UMIs. Unclear, still, was the HCMV specificity of the expanded NKG2C+ T cell clones.

V usage is TRBV27 and J usage is TRBJ2-1; 7 bases align to TRBD2. The source of this sequence is a middle-aged man who received an inactivated influenza vaccine. The specimen was PBMCs from blood, collected on the day of vaccination. The CDR3 loop reads CASSFLGGDNEQFF. The CDR3 region has the DNA TGTGCCAGCAGTTTTTTGGGGGGGGACAATGAGCAGTTCTTC.